The entry below gives a single T cell receptor (beta chain) sequence along with its context. The antigen is undetermined. This entry is derived from a study of shared clonotypes between healthy human individuals. Study results and limitations: What naive subsets generally showed was a larger estimated richness than memory subsets showed.

Only in-frame clones appear in the TCRdb table, and some are missing; sequencing was by immunoSEQ multiplex PCR. This table holds under 1,900,000 clones, approximately 98.5% found once. The germline gives CDR1 LGHNA, CDR2 YNFKEQ. The CDR3 is 16 amino acids. V shed 3 bases and J shed 0 bases, with 13 bases lying between them. Specimen: naive CD4+ T cells sorted from blood. The subset was: CD45RA+ positively selected. The origin of this receptor is a young man in good health. The gene calls are TRBV4-2 and TRBJ2-3, with D perhaps assigned TRBD1 or TRBD2 (6 bases each). CDR3 loop: CASSQGGWESTDTQYF. The CDR3 DNA sequence: TGTGCCAGCAGCCAGGGGGGCTGGGAGAGCACAGATACGCAGTATTTT.